Below are 3 T cell receptor beta chains sequenced from a single sample in a study of cytomegalovirus exposure and HLA in healthy donors. It was with 60 Vbeta and 13 Jbeta primers that the PCR ran. Sequencing was performed with immunoSEQ multiplex PCR; in TCRdb, only in-frame clones are kept and a portion is missing. Of over 150,000 clones detected, 80% appear once; the ten largest clones hold around 4.5%. Specimen: PBMCs. The receptors stem from a man aged 25-40 years in good health and CMV-seronegative.

J is TRBJ1-4 and V is TRBV28; 9 nucleotides agree with TRBD1. The trim removed 5 bases at V and 3 bases at J, leaving 13 bases unmatched. Germline-derived CDR1 and CDR2 are MDHEN and SYDVKM. There are 18 residues in the CDR3. The CDR3 loop is CASSPPGQGVVANEKLFF. CDR3 bases: TGTGCCAGCAGTCCACCGGGACAGGGAGTAGTAGCTAATGAAAAACTGTTTTTT. The whole variable domain, remainder taken from reference TRBV28 and TRBJ1-4, is DVKVTQSSRYLVKRTGEKVFLECVQDMDHENMFWYRQDPGLGLRLIYFSYDVKMKEKGDIPEGYSVSREKKERFSLILESASTNQTSMYLCASSPPGQGVVANEKLFFGSGTQLSVL.

The J gene is TRBJ2-5, the V gene TRBV5-4; tentative D call: TRBD1 (6 bases). The CDR3 is 16 amino acids. The V and J ends lost 0 bases and 5 bases respectively, with 17 bases between them. CDR1 SGHNT and CDR2 YYREEE come from the germline V gene (reference sequence). The CDR3 loop is CASSLARGRGRETQYF. CDR3 nucleotides: TGTGCCAGCAGCTTGGCCAGGGGCAGGGGTAGGGAGACCCAGTACTTC.

This rearrangement joins TRBV27 to TRBJ1-1; D might be TRBD1 (6 bases). This CDR3 contains 17 residues. Germline CDR1 reads MNHEY; CDR2 reads SMNVEV (reference sequence). The V and J ends lost 4 bases and 1 base respectively, with 19 bases between them. CDR3 sequence (DNA): TGTGCCAGCAGTTACGCCTACAAAGGGGGGGAGAACACTGAAGCTTTCTTT. Translation gives CASSYAYKGGENTEAFF.